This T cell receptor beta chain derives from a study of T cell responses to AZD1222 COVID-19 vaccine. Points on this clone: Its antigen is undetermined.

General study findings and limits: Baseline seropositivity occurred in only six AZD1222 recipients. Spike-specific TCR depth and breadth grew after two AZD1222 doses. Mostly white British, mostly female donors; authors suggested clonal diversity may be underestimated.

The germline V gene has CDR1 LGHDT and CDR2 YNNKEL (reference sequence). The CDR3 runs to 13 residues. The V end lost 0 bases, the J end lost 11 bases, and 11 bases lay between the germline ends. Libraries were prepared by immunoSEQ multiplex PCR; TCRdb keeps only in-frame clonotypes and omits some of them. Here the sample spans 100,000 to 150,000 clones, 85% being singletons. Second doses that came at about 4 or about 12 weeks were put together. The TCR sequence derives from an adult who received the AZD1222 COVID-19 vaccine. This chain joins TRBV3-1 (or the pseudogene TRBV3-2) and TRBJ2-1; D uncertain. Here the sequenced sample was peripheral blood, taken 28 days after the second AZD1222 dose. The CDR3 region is CASSQDMRRQQFF. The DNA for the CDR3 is TGTGCCAGCAGCCAAGATATGCGGCGGCAGCAGTTCTTC.